The present T cell receptor beta chain was sequenced within a study of T cell responses to AZD1222 COVID-19 vaccine. Findings of the study overall: Scientists sampled the repertoires only once the peak T cell response had passed. The CD4 TCRs associated with vaccination extended across spike and predominated at 160-218 and 743-854. Donors, mostly white British, included more females; clonal diversity was possibly underestimated.

As concerns this clone: What it recognizes is unknown.

Here immunoSEQ multiplex PCR was the method, and the copy in TCRdb shows in-frame clones only, minus some. The data contain about 140,000 clones, less than 95% of them singletons. V shed 7 bases and J shed 4 bases, with 13 bases lying between them. Germline V CDR1 and CDR2: LNHDA, SQIVND (reference sequence). The CDR3 has 13 residues. This chain links TRBV19 with TRBJ1-1; no clear D gene. The TCR comes from an adult who received the AZD1222 COVID-19 vaccine. Here the sequenced sample was peripheral blood, taken 28 days after the second AZD1222 dose. Here the CDR3 DNA reads TGTGCCAGTATCTCCGCCGAGGTCACTGAAGCTTTCTTT. This sequence encodes CASISAEVTEAFF.